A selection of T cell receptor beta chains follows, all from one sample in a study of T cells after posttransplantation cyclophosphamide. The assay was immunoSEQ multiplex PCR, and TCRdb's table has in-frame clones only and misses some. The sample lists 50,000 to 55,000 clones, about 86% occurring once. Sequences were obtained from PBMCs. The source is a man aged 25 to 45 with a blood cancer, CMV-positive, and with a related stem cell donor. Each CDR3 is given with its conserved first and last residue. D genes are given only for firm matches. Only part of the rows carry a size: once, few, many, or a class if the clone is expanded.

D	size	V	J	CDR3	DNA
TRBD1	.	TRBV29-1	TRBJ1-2	CSASGTGYGYTF	TGCAGCGCCTCCGGGACAGGGTATGGCTACACCTTC
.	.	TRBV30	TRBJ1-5	CALTGGGQPQHF	TGTGCTTTGACAGGAGGCGGTCAGCCCCAGCATTTT
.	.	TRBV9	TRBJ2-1	CASSVELGATNEQFF	TGTGCCAGCAGCGTAGAATTAGGGGCCACCAATGAGCAGTTCTTC
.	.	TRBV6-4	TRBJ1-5	CASSETGLMRPQHF	TGTGCCAGCAGTGAAACTGGACTTATGAGGCCCCAGCATTTT
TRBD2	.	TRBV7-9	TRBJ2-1	CASSRGGAGDEQFF	TGTGCCAGCAGCCGCGGGGGGGCGGGGGATGAGCAGTTCTTC
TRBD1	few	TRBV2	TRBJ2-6	CASIFLPGQGGINVLTF	TGTGCCAGCATTTTCCTCCCGGGACAGGGGGGGATAAACGTCCTGACTTTC
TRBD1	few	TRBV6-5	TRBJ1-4	CASSAQTGGNEKLFF	TGTGCCAGCAGTGCCCAGACAGGGGGGAATGAAAAACTGTTTTTT
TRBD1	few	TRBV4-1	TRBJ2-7	CASSQLTGKGSYEQYF	TGCGCCAGCAGCCAACTGACAGGGAAGGGTAGCTACGAGCAGTACTTC
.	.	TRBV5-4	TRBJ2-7	CASSRDFAYEQYF	TGTGCCAGCAGCCGGGACTTTGCCTACGAGCAGTACTTC
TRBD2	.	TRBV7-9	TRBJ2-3	CASSRGLAGRTDTQYF	TGTGCCAGCAGCAGGGGACTAGCGGGTCGCACAGATACGCAGTATTTT
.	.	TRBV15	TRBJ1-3	CATSPPRGSLEGNTIYF	TGTGCCACCAGCCCCCCGAGAGGGTCTCTTGAGGGAAACACCATATATTTT
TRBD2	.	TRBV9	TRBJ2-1	CASSVGLAGGKNEQFF	TGTGCCAGCAGCGTAGGGCTAGCGGGAGGGAAGAATGAGCAGTTCTTC